This TCR beta chain was sequenced for a study of CD8 T cells in ankylosing spondylitis. V shed 5 bases and J shed 6 bases, with 11 bases lying between them. Germline V gene lookup returns CDR1 MNHEY and CDR2 SMNVEV (reference sequence). The CDR3 is 12 residues long. Study results and caveats: Ankylosing spondylitis blood seemed to carry a telltale TCR beta motif made of eight highly homologous variants. The authors found the disease-linked clones to be CD8+ and relatively rare in peripheral blood. In ankylosing spondylitis patients, matched synovial fluid reportedly showed significant enrichment of disease-linked clones. Earlier authors reported some of these motif variants in reactive arthritis synovial fluid and blood.

A remark on this clonotype: As yet, its antigen is unknown.

Scientists made TCR beta libraries using quantitative 5'-RACE with molecular barcodes. Via MiXCR, TCRdb re-called the 5' RACE reads, giving one row per CDR3 protein. The sample gives 100,000 to 150,000 distinct CDR3 sequences, 17% of which show up once; roughly a third is in the top ten. Sequencing input: blood, either unsorted or a sorted T cell fraction (not recorded which). The sequence was collected from a male donor with ankylosing spondylitis. V is TRBV27 and J is TRBJ2-7; D remains ambiguous. CDR3 amino acids: CASSEGSGEQYF. For the CDR3, the DNA is TGTGCCAGCAGTGAAGGGTCTGGCGAGCAGTACTTC.